A selection of T cell receptor beta chains follows, all from one sample in a study of blood T cells in healthy people across ages. TCRdb re-called the 5' RACE reads through MiXCR, storing one row per CDR3 protein. The sample includes approximately 730,000 distinct CDR3 sequences, about 48% of them seen just once. Sequencing used blood. The receptors were sampled from an elderly man in good health. CDR3s include the opening cysteine and the closing phenylalanine or tryptophan. A D gene is named only where the DNA matches it firmly. Expanded clones are given a class, and other clones once, few, many or no size at all.

v_gene	d_gene	abundance	j_gene	CDR3nt	CDR3aa
TRBV12-3/TRBV12-4	.	.	TRBJ1-4	TGTGCCAGCAGTTTTGCGAACCTGGCTTCAACTAATGAAAAACTGTTTTTT	CASSFANLASTNEKLFF
TRBV12-3/TRBV12-4	TRBD1	.	TRBJ1-1	TGTGCCAGCAGTTTAGCGCAGGGGGCTAACACTGAAGCTTTCTTT	CASSLAQGANTEAFF
TRBV7-9	.	.	TRBJ1-3	TGTGCCAGCAGCTTACTGGGAAGTAGTCCTGGGAACACCATATATTTT	CASSLLGSSPGNTIYF
TRBV6-2/TRBV6-3	TRBD1	.	TRBJ1-1	TGTGCCAGCAGCAACAGCGGGACAGGGGCTTTCTTT	CASSNSGTGAFF
TRBV20-1	.	.	TRBJ2-7	TGCAGTGCTAGAGGCCCCGACAGTACCTACGAGCAGTACTTC	CSARGPDSTYEQYF
TRBV27	TRBD1	few	TRBJ2-1	TGTGCCAGCAGCTTATTAGCAGGACAGGGTCCCGCTGAGCAGTTCTTC	CASSLLAGQGPAEQFF
TRBV7-2	.	.	TRBJ2-1	TGTGCCAGCAGCTTTAAGGCGGATGGGCTGCATGAGCAGTTCTTC	CASSFKADGLHEQFF
TRBV7-3	.	.	TRBJ2-1	TGTGCCAGCAGCTTAACGATCGCCAGGTACAATGAGCAGTTCTTC	CASSLTIARYNEQFF
TRBV5-1	.	.	TRBJ1-2	TGCGCCAGCAGACCTCAGGCGGTGGCTACGGGCTACACCTTC	CASRPQAVATGYTF
TRBV12-3/TRBV12-4	.	.	TRBJ1-1	TGTGCCAGCAGTTTGTTGGGGGGGGGGCCCAGTGGCACTGAAGCTTTCTTT	CASSLLGGGPSGTEAFF
TRBV29-1	.	.	TRBJ2-7	TGCAGCGTTGGAGTGTCGGGATGGGGCTCCCCCTACGAGCAGTACTTC	CSVGVSGWGSPYEQYF
TRBV7-2	.	.	TRBJ2-7	TGTGCCAGCAGCTTACAGGCCGGAGCATCTCCCTACGAGCAGTACTTC	CASSLQAGASPYEQYF
TRBV29-1	.	few	TRBJ1-2	TGCAGCCAACGACTAGGGGATGGCTACACCTTC	CSQRLGDGYTF
TRBV5-1	.	few	TRBJ1-2	TGCGCCAGCAGCGCAGAGTATGGCTACACCTTC	CASSAEYGYTF
TRBV10-3	.	once	TRBJ1-5	TGTGCCATCAGTGTTGGTTCGGGCAGGGCGGATCAGCCCCAGCATTTT	CAISVGSGRADQPQHF
TRBV7-2	.	.	TRBJ2-3	TGTGCCAGCAGCCCCGACCAGGGGCACAGATACGCGTATTTT	CASSPDQGHRYAYF
TRBV5-4	.	once	TRBJ1-1	TGTGCCAGCAGCTTAACGGGTCAGGGATACACTGAAGCTTTCTTT	CASSLTGQGYTEAFF
TRBV7-6	TRBD2	.	TRBJ2-3	TGTGCCAGCAGCCCAAGAGCGGGAGGTGACACAGATACGCAGTATTTT	CASSPRAGGDTDTQYF
TRBV6-6	.	few	TRBJ2-3	TGTGCCAGCACCAGGTGGGGGGACAGCACAGATACGCAGTATTTT	CASTRWGDSTDTQYF
TRBV7-3	.	.	TRBJ2-6	TGTGCCAGCAGCTCAGGGGCGCTTGGGGCCGACGTCCTGACTTTC	CASSSGALGADVLTF
TRBV12-3/TRBV12-4	.	few	TRBJ2-7	TGTGCCAGCAGGTCAAGGGGGTTCGAGCAGTACTTC	CASRSRGFEQYF
TRBV2	.	.	TRBJ2-2	TGTGCCAGCAGTGATATGAGTCGGGAGCTGTTTTTT	CASSDMSRELFF
TRBV3-1	TRBD2	.	TRBJ2-1	TGTGCCAGCAGCCAAAGGACTAGCTCCTACAATGAGCAGTTCTTC	CASSQRTSSYNEQFF
TRBV7-3	.	.	TRBJ2-3	TGTGCCAGCAGCTGGGGACTCCCCGCAGATACGCAGTATTTT	CASSWGLPADTQYF
TRBV7-3	.	.	TRBJ1-6	TGTGCCAGCAGCTTAACGGGAATTACTGATTCACCCCTCCACTTT	CASSLTGITDSPLHF
TRBV6-5	.	.	TRBJ1-2	TGTGCCAGCAGTTACTCTTTCGGGTATGGCTACACCTTC	CASSYSFGYGYTF
TRBV6-2/TRBV6-3	.	once	TRBJ2-7	TGTGCCAGCAGTTACTCAGGGGCGAACACCCACGAGCAGTACTTC	CASSYSGANTHEQYF
TRBV29-1	TRBD1	many	TRBJ2-2	TGCAGCGCACGGCAGGGGGCGCGGGCCGGGGAGCTGTTTTTT	CSARQGARAGELFF
TRBV4-1	.	few	TRBJ2-6	TGCGCCAGCACCCGAGAGCATGGGGCCAACGTCCTGACTTTC	CASTREHGANVLTF
TRBV6-5	.	.	TRBJ1-4	TGTGCCAGCAGTTACCGAGGGAATAATGAAAAACTGTTTTTT	CASSYRGNNEKLFF
TRBV12-3/TRBV12-4	TRBD1	.	TRBJ2-1	TGTGCCAGCAGTCAAGGACAGGGGGGTAACAATGAGCAGTTCTTC	CASSQGQGGNNEQFF
TRBV5-4	TRBD1	.	TRBJ1-1	TGTGCCAGCAGCCCGAGGACAGGGGGCGTGGGCACTGAAGCTTTCTTT	CASSPRTGGVGTEAFF
TRBV6-1	.	.	TRBJ2-2	TGTGCCAGCAAGCGGCCAGACCTGAACACCGGGGAGCTGTTTTTT	CASKRPDLNTGELFF
TRBV12-3/TRBV12-4	.	.	TRBJ2-3	TGTGCCAGCAGCCGACAAGGGGTGTACAGATACGCGTATTTT	CASSRQGVYRYAYF
TRBV29-1	TRBD1	.	TRBJ2-2	TGCAGCTTCTTTGCGGGACAGGGGTACACCGGGGAGCTGTTTTTT	CSFFAGQGYTGELFF
TRBV20-1	.	.	TRBJ2-7	TGCGGTGCTAGAGATCTCCACGTGGGCCCCTACGAGCAGTACTTC	CGARDLHVGPYEQYF
TRBV20-1	TRBD2	.	TRBJ2-1	TGCAGTGCTAGGGGCGGAAGCGGGAGTACCCCTCAGGGTGAGCAGTTCTTC	CSARGGSGSTPQGEQFF
TRBV5-1	TRBD1	.	TRBJ2-7	TGCGCCAGCAGCTACGACTACAGGGGCGGATACGAGCAGTACTTC	CASSYDYRGGYEQYF
TRBV20-1	.	few	TRBJ1-6	TGCAGTGCTAGAACCCTGGGGAGCTCCTATAATTCACCCCTCCACTTT	CSARTLGSSYNSPLHF
TRBV20-1	TRBD2	.	TRBJ2-7	TGCAGTGCCGGTCAGGGTATCCTAGCGGGAGCGTCCTACGAGCAGTACTTC	CSAGQGILAGASYEQYF
TRBV9	TRBD2	few	TRBJ2-1	TGTGCCAGCAGCCAACTAGCGGGGGACTACAATGAGCAGTTCTTC	CASSQLAGDYNEQFF
TRBV9	.	.	TRBJ2-5	TGTGCCAGCAGCGTAGCCCCCCAGGGTGGAGAGACCCAGTACTTC	CASSVAPQGGETQYF
TRBV6-2/TRBV6-3	TRBD2	.	TRBJ2-3	TGTGCCAGCAGTTACTCGCGGGAGACCCAGCACAGATACGCGTATTTT	CASSYSRETQHRYAYF
TRBV29-1	.	.	TRBJ2-7	TGCAGCGTGAAGACAGTTTTCCCCTACGAGCAGTACTTC	CSVKTVFPYEQYF
TRBV6-5	.	few	TRBJ1-4	TGTGCCAGCAGCCCGGGGGTTGCGGGAAAACTGTTTTTT	CASSPGVAGKLFF
TRBV7-9	.	few	TRBJ2-6	TGTGCCAGCAGCTTAGCCCGGGGTGACAGCTCTGGGGCCAACGTCCTGACTTTC	CASSLARGDSSGANVLTF
TRBV3-1	TRBD2	.	TRBJ2-1	TGTGCCAGCAGCCAAGTCGGGCTAGCGGGAGGGCCGTACAATGAGCAGTTCTTC	CASSQVGLAGGPYNEQFF
TRBV5-8	.	.	TRBJ1-6	TGTGCCAGCAGCTTCCGACCACCCCTCCACTTT	CASSFRPPLHF
TRBV5-1	.	few	TRBJ2-7	TGCGCCAGCAGCTTGGGAGGGGACCTCATCTACAATGAGCAGTACTTC	CASSLGGDLIYNEQYF
TRBV7-2	.	few	TRBJ1-2	TGTGCCAGCAGTTTCCGACAGATTAATTATGGCTACACCTTC	CASSFRQINYGYTF
TRBV27	.	few	TRBJ2-3	TGTGCCAGCAGGGGGAGCCGGGCCCTATTTACAGATACGCAGTATTTT	CASRGSRALFTDTQYF
TRBV12-3/TRBV12-4	.	.	TRBJ2-1	TGTGCCAGCAGTTGGGACTCGCCCTCCTACAATGAGCAGTTCTTC	CASSWDSPSYNEQFF
TRBV5-1	.	.	TRBJ2-7	TGCGCCAGCAGCTTGACCCTCAATGAGCAGTACTTC	CASSLTLNEQYF
TRBV5-1	.	once	TRBJ1-1	TGCGCCAGCAGCTTGGACAGGGTTGCGAACACTGAAGCTTTCTTT	CASSLDRVANTEAFF
TRBV7-2	.	.	TRBJ2-1	TGTGCCAGCAGGAATTTCGATGAGCAGTTCTTC	CASRNFDEQFF
TRBV20-1	TRBD1	once	TRBJ2-7	TGCAGTGCTAGGGGACATTCAGGACAGGGGGCGTCCGAGCAGTACTTC	CSARGHSGQGASEQYF